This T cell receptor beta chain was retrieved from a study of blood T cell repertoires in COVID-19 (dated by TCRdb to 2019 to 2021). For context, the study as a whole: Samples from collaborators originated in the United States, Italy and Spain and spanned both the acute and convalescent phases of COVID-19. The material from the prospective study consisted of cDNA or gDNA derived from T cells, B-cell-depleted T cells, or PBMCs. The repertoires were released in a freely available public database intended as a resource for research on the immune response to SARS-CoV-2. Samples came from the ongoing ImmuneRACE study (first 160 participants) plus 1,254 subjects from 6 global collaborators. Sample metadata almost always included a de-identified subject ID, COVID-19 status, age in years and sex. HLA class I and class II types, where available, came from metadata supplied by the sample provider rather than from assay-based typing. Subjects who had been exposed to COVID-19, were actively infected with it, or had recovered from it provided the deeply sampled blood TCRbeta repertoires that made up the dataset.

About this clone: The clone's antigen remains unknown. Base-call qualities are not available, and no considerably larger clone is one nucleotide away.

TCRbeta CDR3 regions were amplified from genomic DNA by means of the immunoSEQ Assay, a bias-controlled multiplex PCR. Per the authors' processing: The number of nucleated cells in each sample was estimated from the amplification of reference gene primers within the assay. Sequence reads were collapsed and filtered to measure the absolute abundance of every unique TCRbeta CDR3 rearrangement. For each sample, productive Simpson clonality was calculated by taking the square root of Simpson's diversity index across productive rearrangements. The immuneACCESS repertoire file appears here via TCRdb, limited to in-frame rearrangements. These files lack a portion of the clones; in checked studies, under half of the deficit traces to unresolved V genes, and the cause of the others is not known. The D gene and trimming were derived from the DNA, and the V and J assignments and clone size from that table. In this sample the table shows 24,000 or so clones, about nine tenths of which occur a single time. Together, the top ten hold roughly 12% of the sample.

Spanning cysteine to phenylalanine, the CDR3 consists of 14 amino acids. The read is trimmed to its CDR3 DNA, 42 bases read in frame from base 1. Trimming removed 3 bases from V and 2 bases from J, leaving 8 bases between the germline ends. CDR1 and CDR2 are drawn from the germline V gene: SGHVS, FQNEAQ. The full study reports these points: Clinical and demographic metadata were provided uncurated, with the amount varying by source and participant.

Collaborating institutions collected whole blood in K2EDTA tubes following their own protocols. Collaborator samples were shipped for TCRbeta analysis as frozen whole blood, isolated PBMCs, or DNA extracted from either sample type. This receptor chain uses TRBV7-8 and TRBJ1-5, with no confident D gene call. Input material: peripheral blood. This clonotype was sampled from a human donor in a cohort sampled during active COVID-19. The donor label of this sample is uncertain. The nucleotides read TGTGCCAGCAGCTTTGGGCCCCGCAATCAGCCCCAGCATTTT. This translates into CASSFGPRNQPQHF.